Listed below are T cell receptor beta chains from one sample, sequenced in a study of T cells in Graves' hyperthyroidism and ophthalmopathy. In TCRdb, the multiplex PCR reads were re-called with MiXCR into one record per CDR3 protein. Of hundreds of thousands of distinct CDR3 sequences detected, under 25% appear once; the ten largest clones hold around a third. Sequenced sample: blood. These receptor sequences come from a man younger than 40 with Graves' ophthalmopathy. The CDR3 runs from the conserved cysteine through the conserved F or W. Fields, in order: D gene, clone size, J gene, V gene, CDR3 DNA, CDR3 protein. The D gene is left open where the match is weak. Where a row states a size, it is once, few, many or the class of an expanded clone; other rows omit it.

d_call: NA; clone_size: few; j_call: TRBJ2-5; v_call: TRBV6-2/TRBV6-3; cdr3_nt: TGTGCCAGCAGTTACAGTGCCCAGGATCAAGAGACCCAGTACTTC; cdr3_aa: CASSYSAQDQETQYF
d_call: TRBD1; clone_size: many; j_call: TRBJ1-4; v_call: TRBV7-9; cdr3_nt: TGTGCCAGCAGCTTGGGACAGGGGGATGAAAAACTGTTTTTT; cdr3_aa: CASSLGQGDEKLFF
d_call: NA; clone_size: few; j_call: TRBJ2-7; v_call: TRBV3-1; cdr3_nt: TGTGCCAGCAGCCAGGGCGGTGCGGGTTGGGAGCAGTACTTC; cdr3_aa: CASSQGGAGWEQYF
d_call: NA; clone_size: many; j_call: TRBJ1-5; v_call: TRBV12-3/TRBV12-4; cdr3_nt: TGTGCCAGCAGTCCGATTCTCTCCCCACAGCCCCAGCATTTT; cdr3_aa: CASSPILSPQPQHF
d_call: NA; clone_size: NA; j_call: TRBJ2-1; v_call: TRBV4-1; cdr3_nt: TGCGCCAGCAGCCAATCTGGGATCACCTACAATGAGCAGTTCTTC; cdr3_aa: CASSQSGITYNEQFF
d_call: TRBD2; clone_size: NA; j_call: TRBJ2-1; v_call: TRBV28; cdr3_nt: TGTGCCAGTAGTGATCTAGCGGGAGTTTTTAATGAGCAGTTCTTC; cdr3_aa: CASSDLAGVFNEQFF
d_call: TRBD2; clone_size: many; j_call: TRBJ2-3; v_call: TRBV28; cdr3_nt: TGTGCCAGCAGTTTGGGACTAGCGGGGACGGCTAGCACAGATACGCAGTATTTT; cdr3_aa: CASSLGLAGTASTDTQYF
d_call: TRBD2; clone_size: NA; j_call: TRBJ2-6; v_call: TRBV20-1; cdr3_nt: TGCAGTGCTAGAGGTTTAGCGGGGTTACCTTCTGGGGCCAACGTCCTGACTTTC; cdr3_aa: CSARGLAGLPSGANVLTF
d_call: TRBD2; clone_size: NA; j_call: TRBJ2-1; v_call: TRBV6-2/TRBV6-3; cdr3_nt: TGTGCCAGCAGTTCCCGGACTAGCGGTAGATACAATGAGCAGTTCTTC; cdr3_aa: CASSSRTSGRYNEQFF
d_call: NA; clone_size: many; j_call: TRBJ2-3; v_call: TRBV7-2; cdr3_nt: TGTGCCAGCAGCTTAGAGGGCCTTACAGATACGCAGTATTTT; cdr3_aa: CASSLEGLTDTQYF
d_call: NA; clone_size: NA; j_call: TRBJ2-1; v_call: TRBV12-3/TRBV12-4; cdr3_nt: TGTGCCAGCAGTTTAGACGCTATCAATGAGCAGTTCTTC; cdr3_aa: CASSLDAINEQFF
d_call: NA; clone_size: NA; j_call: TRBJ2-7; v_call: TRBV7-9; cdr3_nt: TGTGCCAGCAGCTTAGAAGTAGGGGGCGAGCAGTACTTC; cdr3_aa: CASSLEVGGEQYF
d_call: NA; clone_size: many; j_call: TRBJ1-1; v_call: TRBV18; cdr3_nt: TGTGCCAGCTCACCACGGGGGAACACTGAAGCTTTCTTT; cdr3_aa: CASSPRGNTEAFF
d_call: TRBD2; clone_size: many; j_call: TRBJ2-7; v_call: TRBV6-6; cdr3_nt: TGTGCCAGCAGTTACTCGAGCGGGACTAGCGCGTACGAGCAGTACTTC; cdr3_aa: CASSYSSGTSAYEQYF
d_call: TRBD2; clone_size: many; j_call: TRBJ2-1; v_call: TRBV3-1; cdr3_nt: TGTGCCAGCAGCCTCCCGGGACTAGCGGGAGAGGAGCAGTTCTTC; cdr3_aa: CASSLPGLAGEEQFF
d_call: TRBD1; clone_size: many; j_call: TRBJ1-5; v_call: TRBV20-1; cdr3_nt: TGCAGTGCTACCACGGGACAGGGCGATGGGAGCAATCAGCCCCAGCATTTT; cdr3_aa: CSATTGQGDGSNQPQHF
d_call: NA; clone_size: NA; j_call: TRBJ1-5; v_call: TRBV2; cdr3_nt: TGTGCCAGCAGTGGGCATAAGAGCAATCAGCCCCAGCATTTT; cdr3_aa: CASSGHKSNQPQHF
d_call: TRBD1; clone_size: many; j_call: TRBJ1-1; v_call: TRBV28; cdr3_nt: TGTGCCAGCAGGTCACCCGGGACAGGGAGCGCTGAAGCTTTCTTT; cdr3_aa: CASRSPGTGSAEAFF
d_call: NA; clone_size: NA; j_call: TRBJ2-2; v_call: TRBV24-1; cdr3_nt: TGTGCCACCAGTTCGGGGGCGAACACCGGGGAGCTGTTTTTT; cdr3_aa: CATSSGANTGELFF
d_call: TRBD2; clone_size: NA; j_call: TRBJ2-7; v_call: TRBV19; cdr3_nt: TGTGCCAGTACCGGGCGGGGGGACGGCCGCTACGAGCAGTACTTC; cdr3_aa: CASTGRGDGRYEQYF
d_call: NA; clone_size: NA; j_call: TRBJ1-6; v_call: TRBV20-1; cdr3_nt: TGCAGTGCGCACGGATTGGGTTCACCCCTCCACTTT; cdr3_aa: CSAHGLGSPLHF
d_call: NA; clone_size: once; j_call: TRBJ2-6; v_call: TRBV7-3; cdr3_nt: TGTGCCAGCAGCGCGACCCGGGACATCTCTGGGGCCAACGTCCTGACTTTC; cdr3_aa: CASSATRDISGANVLTF
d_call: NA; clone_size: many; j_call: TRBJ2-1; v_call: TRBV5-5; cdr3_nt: TGTGCCAGCAGCTGGCGGGACAGACGATACAATGAGCAGTTCTTC; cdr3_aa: CASSWRDRRYNEQFF
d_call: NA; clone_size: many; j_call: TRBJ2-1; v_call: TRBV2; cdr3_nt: TGTGCCAGCGGGGAAGAATCAGTCAATGAGCAGTTCTTC; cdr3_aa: CASGEESVNEQFF
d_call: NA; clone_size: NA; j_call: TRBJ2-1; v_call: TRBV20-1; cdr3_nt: TGCAGTTCGGACAGCTACAATGAGCAGTTCTTC; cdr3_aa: CSSDSYNEQFF
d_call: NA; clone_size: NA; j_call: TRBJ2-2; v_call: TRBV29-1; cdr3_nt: TGCAGCGTATTGGGCAGGAACGCGAACACCGGGGAGCTGTTTTTT; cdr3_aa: CSVLGRNANTGELFF
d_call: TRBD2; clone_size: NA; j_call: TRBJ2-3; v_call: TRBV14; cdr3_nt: TGTGCCAGCAGCCAGAGGTTTGCAGCGGGGGATAGCACAGATACGCAGTATTTT; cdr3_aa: CASSQRFAAGDSTDTQYF
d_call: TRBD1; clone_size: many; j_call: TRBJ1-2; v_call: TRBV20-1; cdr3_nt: TGCAGTGCTCCAGGACAGGGGGCTGTTGGCTACACCTTC; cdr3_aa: CSAPGQGAVGYTF